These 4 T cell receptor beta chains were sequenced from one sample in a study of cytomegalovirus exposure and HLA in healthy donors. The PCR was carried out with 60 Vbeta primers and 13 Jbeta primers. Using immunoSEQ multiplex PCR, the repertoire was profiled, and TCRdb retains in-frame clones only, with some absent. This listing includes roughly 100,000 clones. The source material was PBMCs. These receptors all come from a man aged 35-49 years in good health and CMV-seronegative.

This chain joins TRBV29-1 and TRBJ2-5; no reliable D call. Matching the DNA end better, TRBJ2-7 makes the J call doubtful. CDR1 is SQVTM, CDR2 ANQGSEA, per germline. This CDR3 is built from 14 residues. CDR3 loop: CSVVGSSSSYEQYF. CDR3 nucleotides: TGCAGCGTTGTGGGCAGTTCGAGCTCCTACGAGCAGTACTTC.

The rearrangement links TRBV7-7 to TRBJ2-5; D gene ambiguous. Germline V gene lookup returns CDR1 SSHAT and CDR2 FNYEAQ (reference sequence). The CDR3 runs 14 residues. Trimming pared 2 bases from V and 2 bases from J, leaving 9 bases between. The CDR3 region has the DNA TGTGCCAGCAGCTTAACGGCGGCGCAAGAGACCCAGTACTTC. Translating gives CASSLTAAQETQYF.

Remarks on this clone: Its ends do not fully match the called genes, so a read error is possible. CDR3 DNA: TGCGCCGGCAGTGGACAGGGGAAAGGGTTTAGATGGGTGCATAGCAATCAGCCCCAGCATTTT. Translated, it gives CAGSGQGKGFRWVHSNQPQHF. This rearrangement joins TRBV5-1 to TRBJ1-5, with 9 bases matching TRBD1. Germline CDR1 is SGHRS and CDR2 is YFSETQ. The CDR3 totals 21 residues.

The CDR3 coding sequence is TGTGCCAGCAGCGTAGGGGGGGAAACTGAAGCTTTCTTT. Its translation is CASSVGGETEAFF. The rearrangement uses TRBV9 and TRBJ1-1, with D tentatively TRBD1 (5 bases). The V end was cut by 0 bases, the J end by 5 bases, with 8 bases between. This CDR3 is 13 amino acids long. Per germline, CDR1 SGDLS and CDR2 YYNGEE.